This TCR beta chain was documented in a study of technical replicates of blood from several donors. V lost 4 bases, J lost 2 bases, and 11 bases lay in between. The CDR3 is made up of 14 amino acids. Germline V gene sequence: CDR1 SGHNT, CDR2 YYREEE (reference sequence). The method was immunoSEQ multiplex PCR; TCRdb's version includes in-frame clones alone and lacks a portion of them. Found here are roughly 69,000 clones, 95% to 98% of them singletons; the top ten hold more than 0.25%. This clonotype was sampled from a human donor in good health. Sequenced sample: T cells isolated from PBMCs. The chain couples TRBV5-4 to TRBJ2-3; possible D gene TRBD1, 6 bases. CDR3 in amino acids: CASSDRFNTDTQYF. CDR3 nucleotides: TGTGCCAGCAGCGACAGGTTTAACACAGATACGCAGTATTTT.